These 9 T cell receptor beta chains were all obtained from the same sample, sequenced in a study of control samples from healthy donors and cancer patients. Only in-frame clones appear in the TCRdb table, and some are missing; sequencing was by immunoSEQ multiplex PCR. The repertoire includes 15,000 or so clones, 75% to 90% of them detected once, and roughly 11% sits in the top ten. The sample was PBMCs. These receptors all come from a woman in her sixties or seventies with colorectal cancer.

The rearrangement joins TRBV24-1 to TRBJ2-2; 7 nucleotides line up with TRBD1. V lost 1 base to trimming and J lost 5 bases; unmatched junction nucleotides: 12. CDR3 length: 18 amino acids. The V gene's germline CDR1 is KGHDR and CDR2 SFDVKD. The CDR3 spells CATSDFRQGSTRTGELFF. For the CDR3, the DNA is TGTGCCACCAGTGATTTCAGACAGGGTTCTACTCGGACCGGGGAGCTGTTTTTT.

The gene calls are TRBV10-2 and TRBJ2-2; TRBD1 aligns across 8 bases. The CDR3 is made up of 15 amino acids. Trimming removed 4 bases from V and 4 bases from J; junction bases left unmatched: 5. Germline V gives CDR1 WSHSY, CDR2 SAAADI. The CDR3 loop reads CASSGARGPTGELFF. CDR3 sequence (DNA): TGCGCCAGCAGTGGGGCCAGGGGGCCCACCGGGGAGCTGTTTTTT.

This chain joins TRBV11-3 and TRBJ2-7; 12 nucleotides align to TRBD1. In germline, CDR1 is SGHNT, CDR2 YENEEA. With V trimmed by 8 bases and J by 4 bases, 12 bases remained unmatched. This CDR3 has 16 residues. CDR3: CASGPHSGQGAYEQYF. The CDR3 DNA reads TGTGCCAGCGGCCCGCACTCGGGACAGGGGGCTTACGAGCAGTACTTC.

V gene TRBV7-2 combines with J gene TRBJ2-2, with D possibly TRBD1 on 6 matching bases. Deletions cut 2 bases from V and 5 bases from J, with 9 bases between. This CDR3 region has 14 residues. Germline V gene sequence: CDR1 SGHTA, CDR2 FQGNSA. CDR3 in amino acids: CASSLNRATGELFF. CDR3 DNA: TGTGCCAGCAGCTTAAACAGGGCAACCGGGGAGCTGTTTTTT.

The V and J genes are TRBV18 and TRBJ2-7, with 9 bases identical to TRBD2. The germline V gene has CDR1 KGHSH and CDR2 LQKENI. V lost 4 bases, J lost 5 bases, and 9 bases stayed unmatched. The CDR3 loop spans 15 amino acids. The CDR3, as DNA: TGTGCCAGCTCACTAGCGGGAGCAGGCCCTAACGAGCAGTACTTC. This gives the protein CASSLAGAGPNEQYF.

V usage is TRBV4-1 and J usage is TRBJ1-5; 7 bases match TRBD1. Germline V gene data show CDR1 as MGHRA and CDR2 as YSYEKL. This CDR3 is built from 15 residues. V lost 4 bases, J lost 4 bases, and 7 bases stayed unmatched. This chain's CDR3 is CASSPQGQGNQPQHF. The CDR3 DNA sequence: TGCGCCAGCAGCCCACAGGGGCAAGGAAATCAGCCCCAGCATTTT.

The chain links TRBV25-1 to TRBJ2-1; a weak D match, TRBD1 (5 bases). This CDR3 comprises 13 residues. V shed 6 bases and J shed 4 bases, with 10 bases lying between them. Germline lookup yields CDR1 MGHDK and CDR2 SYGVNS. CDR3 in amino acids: CASRTDRYNEQFF. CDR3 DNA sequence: TGTGCCAGCAGAACTGACAGATACAATGAGCAGTTCTTC.

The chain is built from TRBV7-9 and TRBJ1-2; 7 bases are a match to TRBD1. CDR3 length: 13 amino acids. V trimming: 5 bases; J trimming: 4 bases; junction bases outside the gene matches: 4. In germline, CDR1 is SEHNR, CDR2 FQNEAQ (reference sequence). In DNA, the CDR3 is TGTGCCAGCAGCCAAGGACAGGCCTATGGCTACACCTTC. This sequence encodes CASSQGQAYGYTF.

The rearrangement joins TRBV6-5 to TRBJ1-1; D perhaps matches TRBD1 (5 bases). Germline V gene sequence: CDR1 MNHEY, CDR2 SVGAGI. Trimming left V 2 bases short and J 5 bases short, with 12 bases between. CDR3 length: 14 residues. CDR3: CASSYGGGYTEAFF. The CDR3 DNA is TGTGCCAGCAGTTACGGGGGGGGTTATACTGAAGCTTTCTTT.